A selection of T cell receptor beta chains follows, all from one sample in a study of vaccination and CD4 T cells after COVID-19. These receptors' targets are unknown. TCRdb re-derived calls from the PCR reads in MiXCR, one entry per CDR3 protein. Among about 14,000 distinct CDR3 sequences listed, around two fifths were seen once. The sample was cultured CD4+ T cells from blood. Receptors were obtained from a human donor with COVID-19. Both conserved end residues are part of each CDR3. The order of the fields is J gene, clone size, V gene, D gene, CDR3 protein, CDR3 DNA. The D gene is left open where the match is weak. The size of a clone is reported for some rows only, either as once, few or many, or as a class for expanded clones.

j_call: TRBJ2-3
clone_size: NA
v_call: TRBV5-6
d_call: NA
cdr3_aa: CASSLTSTDTQYF
cdr3_nt: TGTGCCAGCAGCTTGACTAGCACAGATACGCAGTATTTT

j_call: TRBJ2-3
clone_size: NA
v_call: TRBV20-1
d_call: NA
cdr3_aa: CSARGGGQSDTQYF
cdr3_nt: TGCAGTGCTAGAGGTGGGGGGCAATCAGATACGCAGTATTTT

j_call: TRBJ2-5
clone_size: NA
v_call: TRBV20-1
d_call: TRBD2
cdr3_aa: CSARQSAGAQETQYF
cdr3_nt: TGCAGTGCTAGACAGTCAGCGGGGGCTCAAGAGACCCAGTACTTC

j_call: TRBJ1-2
clone_size: NA
v_call: TRBV18
d_call: NA
cdr3_aa: CASSLSGESRGYTF
cdr3_nt: TGTGCCAGCTCACTATCAGGGGAAAGTCGAGGCTACACCTTC

j_call: TRBJ1-6
clone_size: NA
v_call: TRBV20-1
d_call: TRBD1
cdr3_aa: CSARPPTGDNSPLHF
cdr3_nt: TGCAGTGCTAGACCCCCGACAGGGGATAATTCACCCCTCCACTTT

j_call: TRBJ1-5
clone_size: few
v_call: TRBV6-1
d_call: TRBD1
cdr3_aa: CASRRGQGNNQPQHF
cdr3_nt: TGTGCCAGCAGGCGGGGACAGGGAAACAATCAGCCCCAGCATTTT

j_call: TRBJ1-2
clone_size: NA
v_call: TRBV6-5
d_call: NA
cdr3_aa: CASSYSIGVVYGYTF
cdr3_nt: TGTGCCAGCAGTTACTCGATAGGGGTTGTTTATGGCTACACCTTC

j_call: TRBJ1-2
clone_size: NA
v_call: TRBV29-1
d_call: NA
cdr3_aa: CSVETPPFYGYTF
cdr3_nt: TGCAGCGTTGAAACGCCACCCTTCTATGGCTACACCTTC

j_call: TRBJ2-6
clone_size: NA
v_call: TRBV28
d_call: TRBD1
cdr3_aa: CASSSPWDRDSSGANVLTF
cdr3_nt: TGTGCCAGCAGCTCACCCTGGGACAGGGATAGCTCTGGGGCCAACGTCCTGACTTTC

j_call: TRBJ2-7
clone_size: once
v_call: TRBV30
d_call: NA
cdr3_aa: CAWARPGFEQYF
cdr3_nt: TGTGCCTGGGCTAGACCGGGGTTCGAGCAGTACTTC

j_call: TRBJ1-2
clone_size: NA
v_call: TRBV6-4
d_call: TRBD1
cdr3_aa: CASSDDRGYGYTF
cdr3_nt: TGTGCCAGCAGTGACGACAGGGGCTATGGCTACACCTTC

j_call: TRBJ2-5
clone_size: few
v_call: TRBV19
d_call: NA
cdr3_aa: CASSRGSGVSEETQYF
cdr3_nt: TGTGCCAGTAGTAGGGGGTCGGGGGTTTCGGAAGAGACCCAGTACTTC

j_call: TRBJ1-2
clone_size: NA
v_call: TRBV27
d_call: NA
cdr3_aa: CASSLSSPRDGYTF
cdr3_nt: TGTGCCAGCAGTTTATCCTCCCCCCGGGATGGCTACACCTTC

j_call: TRBJ2-5
clone_size: NA
v_call: TRBV11-2
d_call: TRBD2
cdr3_aa: CASSLGLAGETQYF
cdr3_nt: TGTGCCAGCAGCTTGGGTCTAGCGGGGGAGACCCAGTACTTC

j_call: TRBJ1-5
clone_size: NA
v_call: TRBV6-1
d_call: NA
cdr3_aa: CASSPWMGPSNQPQHF
cdr3_nt: TGTGCCAGCAGTCCCTGGATGGGGCCTAGCAATCAGCCCCAGCATTTT

j_call: TRBJ2-3
clone_size: NA
v_call: TRBV11-2
d_call: NA
cdr3_aa: CASSFTDTQYF
cdr3_nt: TGTGCCAGCAGCTTTACAGATACGCAGTATTTT

j_call: TRBJ2-3
clone_size: NA
v_call: TRBV24-1
d_call: NA
cdr3_aa: CATSDLGNRATDTQYF
cdr3_nt: TGTGCCACCAGTGATTTGGGGAACCGGGCGACAGATACGCAGTATTTT

j_call: TRBJ1-4
clone_size: few
v_call: TRBV20-1
d_call: NA
cdr3_aa: CSARDPPGNEKLFF
cdr3_nt: TGCAGTGCTAGAGATCCTCCCGGGAATGAAAAACTGTTTTTT

j_call: TRBJ1-5
clone_size: few
v_call: TRBV7-9
d_call: TRBD1
cdr3_aa: CASSDRGSAQPQHF
cdr3_nt: TGTGCCAGCAGCGACAGGGGGAGTGCCCAGCCCCAGCATTTT

j_call: TRBJ2-2
clone_size: NA
v_call: TRBV27
d_call: TRBD1
cdr3_aa: CASSFLTGGTGELFF
cdr3_nt: TGTGCCAGCAGTTTTTTGACAGGGGGCACCGGGGAGCTGTTTTTT

j_call: TRBJ2-7
clone_size: NA
v_call: TRBV5-4
d_call: TRBD2
cdr3_aa: CASSPSVSGGYRREQYF
cdr3_nt: TGTGCCAGCAGCCCATCTGTTAGCGGGGGTTACCGGAGGGAGCAGTACTTC